Shown below are 19 T cell receptor beta chains from a single sample sequenced in a study of blood T cell repertoires in COVID-19. The repertoire was sequenced with immunoSEQ multiplex PCR; TCRdb's copy has only in-frame clones and lacks some. The sample lists under 500,000 clones; about 85% were seen once. The specimen sequenced was PBMCs or T cells enriched from blood (not recorded which). These receptors all come from a young woman with acute COVID-19.

The rearrangement joins TRBV27 to TRBJ2-7; 7 nucleotides agree with TRBD2. Looked up from germline, CDR1 is MNHEY and CDR2 is SMNVEV (reference sequence). There are 12 residues in the CDR3. The ends lost 3 bases at V and 5 bases at J; junction bases unmatched: 1. The CDR3 sequence is CASSLRGNEQYF. The CDR3 coding sequence is TGTGCCAGCAGTTTGCGGGGGAACGAGCAGTACTTC.

This sequence joins TRBV9 and TRBJ2-5, with 8 bases identical to TRBD1. The length of the CDR3 is 13 residues. The junction had 0 bases not matched to a gene; V was cut back by 4 bases and J by 1 base. Germline CDR1 is SGDLS and CDR2 is YYNGEE. The CDR3 nucleotides are TGTGCCAGCAGCACAGGGGGCCAAGAGACCCAGTACTTC. Protein sequence: CASSTGGQETQYF.

The J gene is TRBJ2-4, the V gene TRBV6-2 or TRBV6-3, with TRBD1 matching 7 bases. In germline, CDR1 is MNHEY, CDR2 SVGEGT. The CDR3 runs to 16 residues. The trim removed 6 bases at V and 4 bases at J, leaving 12 bases unmatched. The CDR3 region is CASSPQGEVKKNIQYF. The CDR3 DNA is TGTGCCAGCAGCCCTCAGGGGGAAGTGAAAAAAAACATTCAGTACTTC.

This rearrangement joins TRBV14 to TRBJ1-3, with 7 bases that match TRBD1. J was trimmed by 4 bases and V by 4 bases; bases with no gene match: 4. The CDR3 covers 14 residues. Per the germline V gene, CDR1 is SGHDN and CDR2 is FVKESK. The CDR3 region has the DNA TGTGCCAGCAGCCGACAGGGTTTCGGAAACACCATATATTTT. This codes for CASSRQGFGNTIYF.

This chain uses TRBV5-5 with TRBJ1-5, with D perhaps TRBD1 (5 bases). The CDR3 is made up of 13 amino acids. Trimming took 2 bases from V and 6 from J, leaving 9 bases between them. Germline loops: CDR1 SGHKS, CDR2 YYEKEE (reference sequence). The CDR3 sequence: CASSLVQGQPQHF. Here the CDR3 DNA reads TGTGCCAGCAGCTTAGTTCAGGGTCAGCCCCAGCATTTT.

This chain uses TRBV28 with TRBJ2-5, with 9 bases lining up with TRBD1. There are 13 residues in the CDR3. V lost 6 bases, J lost 6 bases, and 5 bases stayed unmatched. The germline CDR1 and CDR2 sequences are MDHEN and SYDVKM. The CDR3 coding sequence is TGTGCCAGCAGCGGGACAGGGATAAAGACCCAGTACTTC. Its translation: CASSGTGIKTQYF. Full variable domain (outside the CDR3, taken from reference TRBV28 and TRBJ2-5): DVKVTQSSRYLVKRTGEKVFLECVQDMDHENMFWYRQDPGLGLRLIYFSYDVKMKEKGDIPEGYSVSREKKERFSLILESASTNQTSMYLCASSGTGIKTQYFGPGTRLLVL.

J is TRBJ1-2 and V is TRBV5-4, with 7 bases lining up with TRBD1. The J segment lost 8 bases and the V segment lost 3 bases, leaving 13 bases of the junction unmatched. This CDR3 is built from 15 residues. Germline V gene lookup returns CDR1 SGHNT and CDR2 YYREEE (reference sequence). CDR3 nucleotide sequence: TGTGCCAGCAGCTACCGGGACAGAGAGCCCATGGGCTACACCTTC. Its protein is CASSYRDREPMGYTF.

The chain is built from TRBV18 and TRBJ2-1, with TRBD2 identical over 11 bases. The germline gives CDR1 KGHSH, CDR2 LQKENI. This CDR3 is built from 15 residues. V trimming: 3 bases; J trimming: 7 bases; junction bases outside the gene matches: 5. The CDR3 DNA sequence: TGTGCCAGCTCACCTTTAGCGGGAGGGCAGAATGAGCAGTTCTTC. Protein product: CASSPLAGGQNEQFF.

The rearrangement joins TRBV13 to TRBJ2-1; 10 nucleotides line up with TRBD2. J was trimmed by 3 bases and V by 2 bases; bases with no gene match: 7. CDR1 is PRHDT, CDR2 FYEKMQ, per germline (reference sequence). The CDR3 runs 17 residues. DNA of the CDR3: TGTGCCAGCAGCTTAAGAAGAGCGGGGGGGGTCTACAATGAGCAGTTCTTC. Protein product: CASSLRRAGGVYNEQFF.

The CDR3 sequence is CASSLEASGTYEQYF. DNA for the CDR3: TGTGCCAGCAGCTTAGAAGCTAGCGGAACCTACGAGCAGTACTTC. The V and J genes are TRBV13 and TRBJ2-7; 7 bases match TRBD2. CDR1 is PRHDT and CDR2 is FYEKMQ in the germline V gene (reference sequence). There are 15 residues in the CDR3. V was clipped by 1 base and J by 2 bases; unmatched bases: 5.

J is TRBJ1-6 and V is TRBV18; D gene unclear. The CDR3 is 14 residues long. CDR1 is KGHSH and CDR2 is LQKENI in the germline V gene. Trimming stripped 5 bases from V and 8 bases from J, with 13 bases between. CDR3 amino acids: CASSTGFGDSPLHF. DNA for the CDR3: TGTGCCAGCTCAACGGGGTTCGGGGATTCACCCCTCCACTTT.

The chain combines TRBV19 with TRBJ1-1; D might be TRBD1 (6 bases). Trimming removed 10 bases from V and 5 bases from J, with 17 bases in between. This CDR3 contains 13 residues. Germline lookup yields CDR1 LNHDA and CDR2 SQIVND (reference sequence). In DNA form, the CDR3 reads TGTGCCACTTCAAGACAGGTAAAGACTGAAGCTTTCTTT. Its translation is CATSRQVKTEAFF. Together with reference TRBV19 and TRBJ1-1, the CDR3 gives the full variable domain: DGGITQSPKYLFRKEGQNVTLSCEQNLNHDAMYWYRQDPGQGLRLIYYSQIVNDFQKGDIAEGYSVSREKKESFPLTVTSAQKNPTAFYLCATSRQVKTEAFFGQGTRLTVV.

The CDR3 coding sequence is TGTGCCAGCAGCTTCCAGACAGGGCCGACTGAAGCTTTCTTT. Translated: CASSFQTGPTEAFF. The chain employs TRBV3-1 (or the pseudogene TRBV3-2) and TRBJ1-1; 7 bases map to TRBD1. This CDR3 has 14 residues. V shed 5 bases and J 5 bases; nucleotides not matched to a gene: 8. Germline assignment: CDR1 LGHDT and CDR2 YNNKEL (reference sequence).

This chain connects TRBV10-2 to TRBJ2-1, with TRBD2 as a possible D gene (6 bases). This CDR3 spans 14 amino acids. V dropped 6 bases and J dropped 6 bases, with 15 bases sitting between them. Germline CDR1 reads WSHSY; CDR2 reads SAAADI. The CDR3, as DNA: TGCGCCAGCAGGGGGGTAGCGGTCTTCAATGAGCAGTTCTTC. Translated, it gives CASRGVAVFNEQFF.

This clone was observed once. The chain combines TRBV13 with TRBJ2-3, with TRBD1 matching 7 bases. Germline CDR1 reads PRHDT; CDR2 reads FYEKMQ (reference sequence). Trimming removed 3 bases from V and 2 bases from J; junction bases left unmatched: 8. This CDR3 has 16 residues. The CDR3 protein is CASSLERTGYTDTQYF. CDR3 DNA sequence: TGTGCCAGCAGCTTGGAACGGACAGGATACACAGATACGCAGTATTTT.

The chain employs TRBV7-3 and TRBJ1-1; unclear D gene. Trimming removed 5 bases at V and 4 bases at J, with 11 bases between. The V gene's germline CDR1 is SGHTA and CDR2 FQGTGA. This CDR3 is 13 amino acids long. The CDR3: CASSPMRSTEAFF. The CDR3 DNA reads TGTGCCAGCAGCCCGATGCGGAGCACTGAAGCTTTCTTT.

The rearrangement uses TRBV19 and TRBJ1-1; tentatively, D is TRBD1 (6 bases). This CDR3 comprises 14 residues. The germline V gene has CDR1 LNHDA and CDR2 SQIVND (reference sequence). V was clipped by 0 bases and J by 6 bases, with 11 bases between them. CDR3 in amino acids: CASSIDMGASEAFF. In DNA form, the CDR3 reads TGTGCCAGTAGTATAGATATGGGGGCGTCTGAAGCTTTCTTT.

The sample holds one count of this clone. The chain links TRBV28 to TRBJ1-2, with D possibly TRBD1 on 5 matching bases. The germline gives CDR1 MDHEN, CDR2 SYDVKM. The CDR3 contains 14 residues. The germline V and J ends were trimmed by 6 bases and 8 bases, with 19 bases remaining between them. The chain's CDR3 is CASSLRDGGRGYTF. CDR3 nucleotide sequence: TGTGCCAGCAGCCTAAGGGACGGGGGTCGGGGCTACACCTTC.

The chain recombines TRBV7-2 with TRBJ2-1; D uncertain. The V gene's germline CDR1 is SGHTA and CDR2 FQGNSA. This CDR3 region has 15 residues. V dropped 4 bases and J dropped 0 bases, with 10 bases sitting between them. The CDR3 protein is CASSSRKDSYNEQFF. The CDR3 DNA is TGTGCCAGCAGCTCCAGGAAGGACTCCTACAATGAGCAGTTCTTC.